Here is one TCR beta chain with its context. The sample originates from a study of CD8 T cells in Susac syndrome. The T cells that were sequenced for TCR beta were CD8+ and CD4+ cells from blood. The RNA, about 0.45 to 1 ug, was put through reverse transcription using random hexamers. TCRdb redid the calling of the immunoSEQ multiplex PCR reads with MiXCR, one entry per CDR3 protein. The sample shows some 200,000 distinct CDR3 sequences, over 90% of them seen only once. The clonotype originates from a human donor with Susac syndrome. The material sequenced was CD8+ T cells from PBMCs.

As DNA, the CDR3 is TGTGCCAGCAGCCCTGCTAGCGGGAGGACCTACAATGAGCAGTTCTTC. This encodes CASSPASGRTYNEQFF. The chain links TRBV3-1 to TRBJ2-1; 11 bases agree with TRBD2. Trimming at V came to 4 bases and at J to 2 bases, leaving 4 bases not matched to a gene. From germline, CDR1 is LGHDT and CDR2 YNNKEL (reference sequence). CDR3 size: 16 residues.